Listed here are 3 T cell receptor beta chains from one sample, sequenced in a study of blood T cell repertoires in COVID-19. Profiling relied on immunoSEQ multiplex PCR, and the TCRdb table lists in-frame clones only, not all of them. The sample shows fewer than 100,000 clones, 70% to 90% of them seen only once. The source material was peripheral blood. These receptors were obtained from a man older than 75 in a cohort sampled during active COVID-19.

The CDR3: CASSLLQRGNTGELFF. CDR3 nucleotide sequence: TGTGCCAGCAGCTTGTTGCAGCGGGGAAACACCGGGGAGCTGTTTTTT. V and J are TRBV5-5 and TRBJ2-2, with 7 nucleotides matching TRBD2. CDR1 is SGHKS and CDR2 is YYEKEE in the germline V gene (reference sequence). The CDR3 is 16 residues long. After removal of 1 base from V and 2 bases from J, the junction contained 5 bases not matched to a gene.

Points on this clone: Relative to the germline gene, one junction end is altered; a read error may explain this. The chain uses TRBV10-2 and TRBJ2-2; 7 bases agree with TRBD1. Germline V lookup: CDR1 WSHSY, CDR2 SAAADI. The CDR3 covers 15 residues. The CDR3 reads CASSVQGTNIGELFF. DNA for the CDR3: TGCGCCAGCAGCGTACAGGGGACGAACATCGGGGAGCTGTTTTTT.

In nucleotides, the CDR3 is TGTGCCAGCAGTTACGACAGAAACACCGGGGAGCTGTTTTTT. Translation: CASSYDRNTGELFF. The chain uses TRBV6-6 and TRBJ2-2, with a tentative D call TRBD1 (5 bases). This CDR3 contains 14 residues. The germline V gene has CDR1 MNHNY and CDR2 SVGAGI (reference sequence). The germline V and J ends were trimmed by 2 bases and 2 bases, with 6 bases remaining between them.